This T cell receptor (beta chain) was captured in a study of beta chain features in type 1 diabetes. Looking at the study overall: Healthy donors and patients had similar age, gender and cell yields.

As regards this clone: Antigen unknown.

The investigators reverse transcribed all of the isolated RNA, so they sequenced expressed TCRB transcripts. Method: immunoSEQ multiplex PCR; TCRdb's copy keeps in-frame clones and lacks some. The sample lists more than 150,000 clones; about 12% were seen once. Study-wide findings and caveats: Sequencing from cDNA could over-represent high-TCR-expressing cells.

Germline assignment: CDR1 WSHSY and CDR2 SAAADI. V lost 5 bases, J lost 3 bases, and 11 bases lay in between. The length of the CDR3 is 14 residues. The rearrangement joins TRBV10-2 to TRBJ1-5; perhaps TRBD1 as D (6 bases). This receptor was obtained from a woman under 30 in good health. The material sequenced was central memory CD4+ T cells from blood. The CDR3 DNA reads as TGCGCCAGCAGTCAACAGGGCAACAATCAGCCCCAGCATTTT. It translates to CASSQQGNNQPQHF.